A few counts support the clone carrying this T cell receptor beta chain. The antigen is not known. This CDR3 contains 16 residues. CDR1 and CDR2 from the germline V gene are SGHTA and FQGNSA. V shed 3 bases and J 0 bases; nucleotides not matched to a gene: 4. iRepertoire HTBI primers and Arm-PCR of CDR3 regions built TCR beta libraries. One entry per CDR3 protein results from TCRdb running MiXCR on the multiplex PCR reads. Of roughly 700,000 distinct CDR3 sequences in the sample, around 30% were seen once. Time point of the sample: persistent/refractory GD, antithyroid drugs over 5 years with positive TRAb. Construction of the TCR library relied on RNA isolated from PBMCs. This sample is drawn from a study of regulatory T cells in long-lasting Graves disease. Across the study: Those with persistent Graves' disease had received antithyroid drugs for over 5 years with positive TSH receptor antibodies.

Study-wide results and caveats: It is possible that accuracy was reduced by the small size of the sample. Not thyroid tissue but only peripheral blood was studied. Favored usage of TRBV28, TRBJ1-2 and TRBJ2-5 was recorded in persistent disease.

The rearrangement joins TRBV7-2 to TRBJ2-5; 10 positions match TRBD2. This sequence was found in a female donor with Graves disease. The specimen was peripheral blood mononuclear cells (PBMCs), collected when the disease was refractory, from a patient treated with antithyroid drugs. The CDR3: CASSFSSGRNQETQYF. The CDR3 region has the DNA TGTGCCAGCAGCTTCTCTAGCGGGAGAAACCAAGAGACCCAGTACTTC.